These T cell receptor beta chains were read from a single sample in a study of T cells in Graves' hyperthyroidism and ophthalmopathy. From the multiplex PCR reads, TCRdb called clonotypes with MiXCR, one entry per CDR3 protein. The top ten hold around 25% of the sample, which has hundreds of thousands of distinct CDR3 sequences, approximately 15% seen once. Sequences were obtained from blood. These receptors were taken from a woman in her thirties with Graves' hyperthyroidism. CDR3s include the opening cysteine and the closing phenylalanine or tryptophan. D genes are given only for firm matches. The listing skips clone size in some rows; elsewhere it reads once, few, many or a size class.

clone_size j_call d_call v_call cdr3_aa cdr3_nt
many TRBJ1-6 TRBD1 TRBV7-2 CASSLGASGQRHSPLHF TGTGCCAGCAGCCTAGGGGCGTCGGGACAGCGACATTCACCCCTCCACTTT
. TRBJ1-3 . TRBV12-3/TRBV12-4 CASTLMGLLSGNTIYF TGTGCCAGCACCCTTATGGGACTTCTCTCTGGAAACACCATATATTTT
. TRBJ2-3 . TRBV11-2 CASSPGDGTSTDTQYF TGTGCCAGCAGCCCCGGGGACGGGACTAGCACAGATACGCAGTATTTT
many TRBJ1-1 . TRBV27 CASKQLNTEAFF TGTGCCAGCAAACAGCTTAACACTGAAGCTTTCTTT
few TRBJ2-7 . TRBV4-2 CASSQTEKVYEQYF TGTGCCAGCAGCCAAACAGAAAAGGTCTACGAGCAGTACTTC
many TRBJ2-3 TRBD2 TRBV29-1 CSVGASGVTDTQYF TGCAGCGTTGGGGCTAGCGGAGTCACAGATACGCAGTATTTT
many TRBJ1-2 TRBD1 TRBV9 CASSASGTGGGYTF TGTGCCAGCAGCGCGAGTGGCACAGGGGGTGGCTACACCTTC
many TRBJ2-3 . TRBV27 CASSLSAGTTQYF TGTGCCAGCAGTTTATCAGCCGGGACTACGCAGTATTTT
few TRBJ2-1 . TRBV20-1 CSARDPHSGEQFF TGCAGTGCTAGAGACCCCCATAGTGGTGAGCAGTTCTTC
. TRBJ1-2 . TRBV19 CATLPGLTPGAYGYTF TGTGCCACTCTGCCTGGATTGACTCCCGGAGCCTATGGCTACACCTTC
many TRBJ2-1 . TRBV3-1 CASSQVRGYEQFF TGTGCCAGCAGCCAAGTTCGCGGCTATGAGCAGTTCTTC
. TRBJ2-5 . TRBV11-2 CASRTEVRETQYF TGTGCCAGCCGTACCGAGGTACGAGAGACCCAGTACTTC
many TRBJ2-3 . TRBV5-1 CASSQTSGSDTQYF TGCGCCAGCAGCCAGACTAGTGGGTCAGATACGCAGTATTTT
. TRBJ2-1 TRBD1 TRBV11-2 CASSLDLSGQGYNEQFF TGTGCCAGCAGCTTAGATCTAAGCGGACAGGGGTACAATGAGCAGTTCTTC
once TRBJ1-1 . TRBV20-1 CSARAGSGNTEAFF TGCAGTGCTAGAGCCGGGTCCGGGAACACTGAAGCTTTCTTT
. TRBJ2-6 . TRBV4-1 CASSQDSGWANVLTF TGCGCCAGCAGCCAAGATTCGGGCTGGGCCAACGTCCTGACTTTC
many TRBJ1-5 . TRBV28 CASTRQLNQPQHF TGTGCCTCGACCCGACAGCTTAATCAGCCCCAGCATTTT
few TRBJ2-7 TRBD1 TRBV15 CATSGTGNEQYF TGTGCCACCAGCGGGACAGGGAACGAGCAGTACTTC
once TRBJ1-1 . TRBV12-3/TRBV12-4 CASSLAGPGGGTEAFF TGTGCCAGCAGTTTAGCAGGACCGGGGGGCGGAACTGAAGCTTTCTTT
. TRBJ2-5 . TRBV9 CASSAEGGQETQYF TGTGCCAGCAGCGCGGAGGGTGGCCAAGAGACCCAGTACTTC
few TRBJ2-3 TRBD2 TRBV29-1 CSVEWREGGPDTQYF TGCAGCGTTGAATGGCGGGAGGGTGGCCCAGATACGCAGTATTTT
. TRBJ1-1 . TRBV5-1 CASSSDSSVNTEASF TGCGCCAGCAGCTCCGACTCCTCCGTGAACACTGAAGCTTCCTTT
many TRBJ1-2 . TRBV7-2 CASSPQSGAGVGYGYTF TGTGCCAGCAGCCCTCAATCGGGGGCAGGGGTTGGCTATGGCTACACCTTC
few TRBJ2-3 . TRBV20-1 CTCPRTGQDTQYF TGCACCTGCCCTAGGACGGGTCAAGATACGCAGTATTTT
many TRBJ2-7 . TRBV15 CATSRDEVGQYF TGTGCCACCAGCAGAGACGAGGTTGGGCAGTACTTC
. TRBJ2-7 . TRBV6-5 CASSWGMHYEQYF TGTGCCAGCAGTTGGGGAATGCACTACGAGCAGTACTTC
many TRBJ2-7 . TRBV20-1 CSVRGGVLAGVTHEQYF TGCAGTGTACGCGGGGGCGTTTTGGCGGGAGTCACCCACGAGCAGTACTTC
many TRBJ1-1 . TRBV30 CAYSRDTTEAFF TGTGCCTACTCCCGGGATACAACTGAAGCTTTCTTT
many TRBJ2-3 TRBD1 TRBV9 CASARDRSTDTQYF TGTGCCAGCGCCCGGGACAGGAGCACAGATACGCAGTATTTT
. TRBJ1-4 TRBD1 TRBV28 CASSSEQGAREKLFF TGTGCCAGCAGTTCGGAGCAGGGGGCTCGAGAAAAACTGTTTTTT
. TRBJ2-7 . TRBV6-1 CASSEGVSVEQYF TGTGCCAGCAGTGAAGGGGTTTCGGTCGAGCAGTACTTC
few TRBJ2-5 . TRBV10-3 CAINEGTQYF TGTGCCATCAACGAGGGGACCCAGTACTTC
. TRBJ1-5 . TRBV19 CASIPTETSNQPQHF TGTGCCAGTATCCCGACGGAGACTAGCAATCAGCCCCAGCATTTT
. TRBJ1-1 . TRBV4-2 CASSQDGQLNTEAFF TGTGCCAGCAGCCAAGATGGACAGTTGAACACTGAAGCTTTCTTT
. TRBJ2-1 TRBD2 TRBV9 CASSVSSGSSNEQFF TGTGCCAGCAGCGTATCTAGCGGGAGTTCCAATGAGCAGTTCTTC
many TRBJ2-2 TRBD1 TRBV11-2 CASSSRGLTGELFF TGTGCCAGCAGCTCCAGGGGGCTGACCGGGGAGCTGTTTTTT
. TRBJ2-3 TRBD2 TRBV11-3 CASSQRGSTDTQYF TGTGCCAGCAGCCAGCGGGGAAGCACAGATACGCAGTATTTT